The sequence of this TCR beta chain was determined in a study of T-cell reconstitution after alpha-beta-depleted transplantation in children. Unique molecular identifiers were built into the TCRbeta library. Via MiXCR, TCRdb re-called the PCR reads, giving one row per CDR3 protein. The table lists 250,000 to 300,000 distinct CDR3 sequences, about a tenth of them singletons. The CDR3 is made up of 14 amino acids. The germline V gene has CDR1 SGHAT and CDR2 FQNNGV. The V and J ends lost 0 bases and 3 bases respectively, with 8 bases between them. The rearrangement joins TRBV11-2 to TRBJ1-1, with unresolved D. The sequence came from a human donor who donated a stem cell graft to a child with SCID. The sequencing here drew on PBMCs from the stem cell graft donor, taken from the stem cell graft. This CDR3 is CASSLEGRYTEAFF. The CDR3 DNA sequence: TGTGCCAGCAGCTTAGAAGGTCGGTACACTGAAGCTTTCTTT.